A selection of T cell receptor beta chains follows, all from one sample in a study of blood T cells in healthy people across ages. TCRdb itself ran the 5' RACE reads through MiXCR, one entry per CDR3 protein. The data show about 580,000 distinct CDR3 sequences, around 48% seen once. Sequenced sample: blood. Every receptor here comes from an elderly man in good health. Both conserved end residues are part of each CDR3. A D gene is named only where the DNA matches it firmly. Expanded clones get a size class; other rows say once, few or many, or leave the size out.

CDR3aa: CSGSEHEQFF
CDR3nt: TGCAGTGGGTCAGAGCATGAGCAGTTCTTC
d_gene: NA
v_gene: TRBV20-1
abundance: once
j_gene: TRBJ2-1

CDR3aa: CASRGGRDRSIYEQYF
CDR3nt: TGTGCCAGCAGGGGGGGGCGAGACAGATCGATCTACGAGCAGTACTTC
d_gene: NA
v_gene: TRBV27
abundance: NA
j_gene: TRBJ2-7

CDR3aa: CSAVLRDRAVYGYTF
CDR3nt: TGCAGTGCGGTCCTCCGGGACAGGGCGGTCTATGGCTACACCTTC
d_gene: TRBD1
v_gene: TRBV20-1
abundance: few
j_gene: TRBJ1-2

CDR3aa: CSVGLVDTGELFF
CDR3nt: TGCAGCGTTGGACTAGTCGACACCGGGGAGCTGTTTTTT
d_gene: NA
v_gene: TRBV29-1
abundance: NA
j_gene: TRBJ2-2

CDR3aa: CASSLWRAVNEQFF
CDR3nt: TGTGCCAGCAGCCTTTGGAGGGCGGTCAATGAGCAGTTCTTC
d_gene: NA
v_gene: TRBV28
abundance: NA
j_gene: TRBJ2-1

CDR3aa: CSASLAGGYSSYNEQFF
CDR3nt: TGCAGTGCGTCTCTAGCGGGAGGGTATAGCTCCTACAATGAGCAGTTCTTC
d_gene: TRBD2
v_gene: TRBV20-1
abundance: NA
j_gene: TRBJ2-1

CDR3aa: CSAARTGEAFF
CDR3nt: TGCAGTGCGGCGAGGACAGGTGAAGCTTTCTTT
d_gene: TRBD1
v_gene: TRBV20-1
abundance: NA
j_gene: TRBJ1-1

CDR3aa: CSARSELAGYGEQFF
CDR3nt: TGCAGTGCCCGTTCGGAACTAGCGGGATACGGGGAGCAGTTCTTC
d_gene: TRBD2
v_gene: TRBV20-1
abundance: NA
j_gene: TRBJ2-1

CDR3aa: CASSERTGGYSPLHF
CDR3nt: TGTGCCAGCAGTGAACGGACAGGGGGATATTCACCCCTCCACTTT
d_gene: TRBD1
v_gene: TRBV2
abundance: few
j_gene: TRBJ1-6

CDR3aa: CSARDVGGAGVDTQYF
CDR3nt: TGCAGTGCTAGAGATGTGGGGGGGGCCGGTGTAGATACGCAGTATTTT
d_gene: NA
v_gene: TRBV20-1
abundance: NA
j_gene: TRBJ2-3

CDR3aa: CASGDNNGIKSSNEQFF
CDR3nt: TGTGCCAGCGGCGATAACAACGGGATAAAGTCGAGCAATGAGCAGTTCTTC
d_gene: NA
v_gene: TRBV9
abundance: few
j_gene: TRBJ2-1

CDR3aa: CASSYPGGGTTEAFF
CDR3nt: TGTGCCAGCAGTTACCCCGGGGGGGGGACCACTGAAGCTTTCTTT
d_gene: NA
v_gene: TRBV6-6
abundance: NA
j_gene: TRBJ1-1

CDR3aa: CASSWGQGDTDTQYF
CDR3nt: TGCGCCAGCAGCTGGGGTCAGGGCGACACAGATACGCAGTATTTT
d_gene: NA
v_gene: TRBV5-1
abundance: NA
j_gene: TRBJ2-3

CDR3aa: CASSSPLLSDPVYNEQFF
CDR3nt: TGTGCCAGCAGTTCCCCCCTCCTAAGCGACCCAGTCTACAATGAGCAGTTCTTC
d_gene: NA
v_gene: TRBV28
abundance: NA
j_gene: TRBJ2-1

CDR3aa: CASSDDSSTDTQYF
CDR3nt: TGTGCCAGCAGCGATGATTCTAGCACAGATACGCAGTATTTT
d_gene: NA
v_gene: TRBV7-2
abundance: few
j_gene: TRBJ2-3

CDR3aa: CASSAAGPYEQYF
CDR3nt: TGTGCCAGCAGTGCGGCGGGGCCCTACGAGCAGTACTTC
d_gene: NA
v_gene: TRBV6-2/TRBV6-3
abundance: few
j_gene: TRBJ2-7

CDR3aa: CASSQPRTGFYGYTF
CDR3nt: TGTGCCAGCAGCCAACCCCGGACAGGGTTCTATGGCTACACCTTC
d_gene: TRBD1
v_gene: TRBV3-1
abundance: NA
j_gene: TRBJ1-2

CDR3aa: CASSFSPTETYGYTF
CDR3nt: TGCGCCAGCAGCTTTTCACCCACAGAGACCTATGGCTACACCTTC
d_gene: NA
v_gene: TRBV5-1
abundance: few
j_gene: TRBJ1-2

CDR3aa: CASRRGNSYEQYF
CDR3nt: TGTGCCAGCCGGCGGGGGAACTCCTACGAGCAGTACTTC
d_gene: TRBD2
v_gene: TRBV7-9
abundance: NA
j_gene: TRBJ2-7

CDR3aa: CASSQEGDGRNIQYF
CDR3nt: TGCGCCAGCAGCCAAGAAGGGGACGGGAGAAACATTCAGTACTTC
d_gene: NA
v_gene: TRBV4-1
abundance: NA
j_gene: TRBJ2-4

CDR3aa: CASSKGTNNEQFF
CDR3nt: TGTGCCAGCTCTAAGGGGACTAACAATGAGCAGTTCTTC
d_gene: TRBD2
v_gene: TRBV6-2/TRBV6-3
abundance: NA
j_gene: TRBJ2-1

CDR3aa: CASSQWAGSTDTQYF
CDR3nt: TGTGCCAGCAGCCAATGGGCAGGGAGCACAGATACGCAGTATTTT
d_gene: NA
v_gene: TRBV16
abundance: few
j_gene: TRBJ2-3

CDR3aa: CASSPRRGVANYGYTF
CDR3nt: TGCGCCAGCAGCCCCCGGAGAGGGGTAGCTAACTATGGCTACACCTTC
d_gene: NA
v_gene: TRBV4-3
abundance: NA
j_gene: TRBJ1-2

CDR3aa: CASSHPGTANEQYF
CDR3nt: TGCGCCAGCAGTCATCCCGGGACAGCTAACGAGCAGTACTTC
d_gene: TRBD1
v_gene: TRBV5-1
abundance: many
j_gene: TRBJ2-7

CDR3aa: CASSSPGGSSYNEQFF
CDR3nt: TGTGCCAGCAGCTCACCGGGCGGGAGCTCCTACAATGAGCAGTTCTTC
d_gene: TRBD2
v_gene: TRBV7-2
abundance: few
j_gene: TRBJ2-1

CDR3aa: CASSRPGLPYEQYF
CDR3nt: TGTGCCAGCAGCCGACCGGGTCTACCCTACGAGCAGTACTTC
d_gene: NA
v_gene: TRBV7-2
abundance: NA
j_gene: TRBJ2-7

CDR3aa: CSAPRTTQYEQYF
CDR3nt: TGCAGTGCTCCCAGGACTACTCAATACGAGCAGTACTTC
d_gene: NA
v_gene: TRBV20-1
abundance: NA
j_gene: TRBJ2-7

CDR3aa: CASSYTAYEQYF
CDR3nt: TGTGCCAGCAGCTATACAGCCTACGAGCAGTACTTC
d_gene: NA
v_gene: TRBV14
abundance: few
j_gene: TRBJ2-7

CDR3aa: CASSQGWQRTNQPQHF
CDR3nt: TGTGCCAGCAGCCAAGGTTGGCAGAGAACGAATCAGCCCCAGCATTTT
d_gene: NA
v_gene: TRBV3-1
abundance: NA
j_gene: TRBJ1-5

CDR3aa: CAWSVWGGHRFF
CDR3nt: TGTGCCTGGAGTGTATGGGGCGGCCATAGGTTTTTT
d_gene: NA
v_gene: TRBV30
abundance: NA
j_gene: TRBJ1-4

CDR3aa: CASSPTLGSKETQYF
CDR3nt: TGTGCCAGCTCACCCACCCTGGGCTCCAAAGAGACCCAGTACTTC
d_gene: NA
v_gene: TRBV18
abundance: NA
j_gene: TRBJ2-5

CDR3aa: CAISESTAYNEQFF
CDR3nt: TGTGCCATCAGTGAGTCGACAGCCTACAATGAGCAGTTCTTC
d_gene: NA
v_gene: TRBV10-3
abundance: NA
j_gene: TRBJ2-1

CDR3aa: CSARDPTSGGYNEQFF
CDR3nt: TGCAGTGCTAGAGATCCGACTAGCGGGGGGTACAATGAGCAGTTCTTC
d_gene: TRBD2
v_gene: TRBV20-1
abundance: NA
j_gene: TRBJ2-1

CDR3aa: CASSLSVAQYF
CDR3nt: TGTGCCAGCAGCTTAAGTGTGGCCCAGTACTTC
d_gene: NA
v_gene: TRBV7-9
abundance: NA
j_gene: TRBJ2-5

CDR3aa: CASTQGDRSTDTQYF
CDR3nt: TGTGCCAGCACCCAAGGGGACAGAAGCACAGATACGCAGTATTTT
d_gene: TRBD1
v_gene: TRBV12-3/TRBV12-4
abundance: NA
j_gene: TRBJ2-3

CDR3aa: CASSVAEAVHYEQYF
CDR3nt: TGTGCCAGCAGCGTAGCGGAAGCGGTACACTACGAGCAGTACTTC
d_gene: NA
v_gene: TRBV9
abundance: NA
j_gene: TRBJ2-7

CDR3aa: CASSRAGRNTGELFF
CDR3nt: TGTGCCAGCAGTCGAGCGGGAAGGAACACCGGGGAGCTGTTTTTT
d_gene: TRBD2
v_gene: TRBV12-3/TRBV12-4
abundance: NA
j_gene: TRBJ2-2

CDR3aa: CASSVGGQGLRNEQFF
CDR3nt: TGTGCCAGCAGCGTAGGGGGACAGGGCTTAAGAAATGAGCAGTTCTTC
d_gene: TRBD1
v_gene: TRBV9
abundance: NA
j_gene: TRBJ2-1

CDR3aa: CASRTQNTGELFF
CDR3nt: TGTGCCAGCAGAACTCAGAACACCGGGGAGCTGTTTTTT
d_gene: NA
v_gene: TRBV12-3/TRBV12-4
abundance: NA
j_gene: TRBJ2-2

CDR3aa: CASSFLAVWSYNEQFF
CDR3nt: TGTGCCAGCAGCTTTTTAGCGGTTTGGTCCTACAATGAGCAGTTCTTC
d_gene: NA
v_gene: TRBV7-2
abundance: once
j_gene: TRBJ2-1

CDR3aa: CASSSTSGRESSYNEQFF
CDR3nt: TGTGCCAGCAGCTCGACTAGCGGGCGTGAAAGCTCCTACAATGAGCAGTTCTTC
d_gene: TRBD2
v_gene: TRBV7-9
abundance: few
j_gene: TRBJ2-1

CDR3aa: CSVSTGGNTEAFF
CDR3nt: TGCAGCGTTTCGACAGGGGGGAACACTGAAGCTTTCTTT
d_gene: TRBD1
v_gene: TRBV29-1
abundance: NA
j_gene: TRBJ1-1

CDR3aa: CASSLVTSGSGGTQYF
CDR3nt: TGTGCCAGCAGCTTAGTAACTAGCGGGTCCGGGGGGACCCAGTACTTC
d_gene: TRBD2
v_gene: TRBV11-2
abundance: NA
j_gene: TRBJ2-5

CDR3aa: CASSEDRHQPQHF
CDR3nt: TGTGCCAGCAGTGAGGACAGGCATCAGCCCCAGCATTTT
d_gene: TRBD1
v_gene: TRBV6-4
abundance: few
j_gene: TRBJ1-5

CDR3aa: CASSQVNDGARYERYF
CDR3nt: TGCGCCAGCAGCCAAGTAAATGACGGTGCTCGATACGAGCGGTACTTC
d_gene: NA
v_gene: TRBV4-1
abundance: NA
j_gene: TRBJ2-4

CDR3aa: CASSYRGRYNEQFF
CDR3nt: TGTGCCAGCAGTTACAGGGGCCGCTACAATGAGCAGTTCTTC
d_gene: NA
v_gene: TRBV6-2/TRBV6-3
abundance: few
j_gene: TRBJ2-1